Listed here is a single T cell receptor beta chain. Its antigen is currently unknown. CDR1 is SQVTM and CDR2 is ANQGSEA in the germline V gene. Trimming cost V 0 bases and J 7 bases; bases outside gene matches: 11. The CDR3 is made up of 16 amino acids. These data are taken from a study of cytomegalovirus exposure and HLA in healthy donors. Study-wide points: Most sequenced TCRs were rare (though some public TCRs occurred in many donors). Some TCR beta chains (more than 150 of them) were listed as cytomegalovirus-associated. Reports described diagnosis of cytomegalovirus status by the classifier as highly specific and sensitive. One later analysis, an examination of the 90 to 150 validation repertoires, found that first-cohort TCR clusters tended to co-occur in them.

TCRdb keeps only in-frame clones here, not all; method: immunoSEQ multiplex PCR. The repertoire consists of 90,000 to 100,000 clones, with around 88% occurring once and the leading ten covering 3.9%. The origin of this receptor is a woman younger than 45 in good health and CMV-seronegative. What was sequenced was PBMCs. The rearrangement links TRBV29-1 to TRBJ1-4; 7 bases match TRBD1. The CDR3 protein is CSVEDLETTGTEKLFF. CDR3 sequence (DNA): TGCAGCGTTGAAGATCTCGAGACGACAGGGACTGAAAAACTGTTTTTT.